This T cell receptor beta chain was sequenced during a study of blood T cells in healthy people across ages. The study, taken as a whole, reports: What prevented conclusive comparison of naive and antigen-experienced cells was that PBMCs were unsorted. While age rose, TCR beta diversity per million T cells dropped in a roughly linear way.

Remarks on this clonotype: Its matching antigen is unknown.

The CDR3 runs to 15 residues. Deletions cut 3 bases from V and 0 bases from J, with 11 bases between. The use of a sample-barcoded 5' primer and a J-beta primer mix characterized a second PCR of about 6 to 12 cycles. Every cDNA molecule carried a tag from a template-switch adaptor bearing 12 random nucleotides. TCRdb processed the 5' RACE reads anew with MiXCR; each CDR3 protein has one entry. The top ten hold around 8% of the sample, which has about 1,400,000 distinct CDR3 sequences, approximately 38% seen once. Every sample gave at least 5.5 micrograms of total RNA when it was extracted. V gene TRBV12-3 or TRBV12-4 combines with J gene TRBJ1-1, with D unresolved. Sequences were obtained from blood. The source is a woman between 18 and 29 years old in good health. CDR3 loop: CASSFIWALNTEAFF. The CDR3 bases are TGTGCCAGCAGTTTTATCTGGGCCCTGAACACTGAAGCTTTCTTT.